Listed below are T cell receptor beta chains from one sample, sequenced in a study of OX40 agonist ivuxolimab in advanced cancers. Produced via immunoSEQ multiplex PCR; TCRdb's table is partial and in-frame only. The sample yields approximately 88,000 clones, more than 70% seen once. This specimen was CD4+ or CD8+ T cells sorted from blood, taken in a trial of the OX40 agonist ivuxolimab. Source of these receptors: an adult with an advanced solid tumor such as melanoma, head and neck, liver or kidney cancer. CDR3s include the opening cysteine and the closing phenylalanine or tryptophan. A D gene is named only where the DNA matches it firmly. Part of the rows lack a size; the others show once, few, many or a class for expanded clones.

TRBJ1-2 13 NA TRBV29-1 NA TGCAGCGACCGACAGACCCGGAACTATGGCTACACCTTC CSDRQTRNYGYTF
TRBJ2-2 15 NA TRBV7-2 NA TGTGCCAGCAGCTTAGACGGATGGGGCACCGGGGAGCTGTTTTTT CASSLDGWGTGELFF
TRBJ2-3 15 NA TRBV6-5 TRBD2 TGTGCCAGCAGTTACAACGGGGGGACCACAGATACGCAGTATTTT CASSYNGGTTDTQYF
TRBJ2-2 16 NA TRBV27 TRBD1 TGTGCCAGCAGTTTTTTTGGGACAGTTAACACCGGGGAGCTGTTTTTT CASSFFGTVNTGELFF
TRBJ1-1 16 NA TRBV27 TRBD1 TGTGCCAGCAGTTTATCGCACCGGACAGGGCGCCTCAGGGCTTTCTTT CASSLSHRTGRLRAFF
TRBJ2-2 16 few TRBV7-6 TRBD2 TGTGCCAGCAGCTTTCAAGAGGCGGGAGTCACCGGGGAGCTGTTTTTT CASSFQEAGVTGELFF
TRBJ1-2 15 NA TRBV6-6 TRBD1 TGTGCCAGCAGTTCACCCGGGGACAGGGGTTATGGCTACACCTTC CASSSPGDRGYGYTF
TRBJ1-2 12 medium-sized TRBV19 NA TGTGCCAGTAGTATCAACAGCTATGGCTACACCTTC CASSINSYGYTF
TRBJ2-2 16 NA TRBV4-1 TRBD2 TGCGCCAGCAGGCAAGCGGGAGGGCCTCTCACCGGGGAGCTGTTTTTT CASRQAGGPLTGELFF
TRBJ1-3 16 NA TRBV7-8 TRBD1 TGTGCCAGCAGCCCACGGGACAGGGGGCGAGGAAACACCATATATTTT CASSPRDRGRGNTIYF
TRBJ1-2 14 NA TRBV27 NA TGTGCCAGCAGTTTAGGGCCGGACGGCTATGGCTACACCTTC CASSLGPDGYGYTF
TRBJ1-2 16 NA TRBV30 NA TGTGCCTGGACCCACCCAGGCGCGGACAAACGGTATGGCTACACCTTC CAWTHPGADKRYGYTF
TRBJ2-7 13 NA TRBV2 TRBD2 TGTGCCAGCAACGACATCCGGGGGGACGAGCAGTACTTC CASNDIRGDEQYF
TRBJ1-3 17 NA TRBV5-6 NA TGTGCCAGCAGCTTGTTCGAGGGAACGAGCTCTGGAAACACCATATATTTT CASSLFEGTSSGNTIYF
TRBJ1-4 14 NA TRBV28 TRBD1 TGTGCCAGCAGTTACCCGGGACAGCGCGAAAAACTGTTTTTT CASSYPGQREKLFF
TRBJ1-1 14 few TRBV10-2 NA TGCGCCAGCAGGGATACAGGGAGAGGCACTGAAGCTTTCTTT CASRDTGRGTEAFF
TRBJ2-7 16 NA TRBV27 TRBD2 TGTGCCAGCAGTTTAGGATCTAGCGGGGGGGCGCGGGAGCAGTACTTC CASSLGSSGGAREQYF
TRBJ1-2 15 NA TRBV19 NA TGTGCCAGTAGTATCCGGCGGGACGTCCTCTATGGCTACACCTTC CASSIRRDVLYGYTF
TRBJ1-2 16 NA TRBV7-9 NA TGTGCCAGCAGCTCACCACTACCTAGGGCTCTTTATGGCTACACCTTC CASSSPLPRALYGYTF
TRBJ1-2 16 NA TRBV7-6 TRBD1 TGTGCCAGCAGTCCGCTTAAGACAGGGGGAGGGTGGGGCTACACCTTC CASSPLKTGGGWGYTF
TRBJ1-2 12 NA TRBV12-5 NA TGTGCTAGTGGTTTGGACCAACAGCGCTACACCTTC CASGLDQQRYTF
TRBJ1-1 14 NA TRBV11-3 NA TGTGCCAGCAGCTTCAGGGGCCCGAACACTGAAGCTTTCTTT CASSFRGPNTEAFF
TRBJ1-6 15 NA TRBV30 NA TGTGCCTGGAGAGTTACAGGCAGCTATAATTCACCCCTCCACTTT CAWRVTGSYNSPLHF
TRBJ1-3 14 NA TRBV6-1 TRBD1 TGTGCCAGCAGTTCCAGACAGGGAAGACACACCATATATTTT CASSSRQGRHTIYF
TRBJ1-2 13 NA TRBV11-2 NA TGTGCCAGCAGCTTAGATATCACGGATGGCTACACCTTC CASSLDITDGYTF
TRBJ1-2 13 NA TRBV5-6 NA TGTGCCAGCTACTCAAGGATGGACTATGGCTACACCTTC CASYSRMDYGYTF
TRBJ1-5 13 once TRBV6-1 TRBD1 TGTGCCACCGAAGCAGGGGGCGGCCAGCCCCAGCATTTT CATEAGGGQPQHF
TRBJ2-7 12 NA TRBV2 TRBD2 TGTGCCAGCACATGGGGGGGCTACGAGCAGTACTTC CASTWGGYEQYF
TRBJ2-1 15 NA TRBV19 TRBD2 TGTGCCAGTAGTATGGGCGGGAGTTATTACAATGAGCAGTTCTTC CASSMGGSYYNEQFF
TRBJ2-3 14 NA TRBV5-1 NA TGCGCCAGCCTTTTAGGGACCTTCACAGATACGCAGTATTTT CASLLGTFTDTQYF
TRBJ2-2 15 NA TRBV4-3 TRBD2 TGCGCCAGCAGCCAAGCTAGCGGGGGGACCGGGGAGCTGTTTTTT CASSQASGGTGELFF
TRBJ1-5 13 NA TRBV6-5 NA TGTGCCAGCAGACTGACAGGTAATCAGCCCCAGCATTTT CASRLTGNQPQHF
TRBJ2-1 11 NA TRBV7-2 NA TGTGCCAGTCGCATGGTCGCAGAGCAGTTCTTC CASRMVAEQFF
TRBJ2-1 16 NA TRBV5-4 TRBD2 TGTGCCAGCAGCATGAACCCTAGCGGGGGGTACAATGAGCAGTTCTTC CASSMNPSGGYNEQFF
TRBJ1-5 15 NA TRBV10-2 TRBD1 TGCGCCAGCAGCGACGGGACAGGGGACAATCAGCCCCAGCATTTT CASSDGTGDNQPQHF
TRBJ1-3 14 NA TRBV5-1 NA TGCGCCAGCAGCCCCGGACAGAGAGGAAACACCATATATTTT CASSPGQRGNTIYF
TRBJ2-5 14 NA TRBV27 NA TGTGCCAGCAGTAGGGTTTCGGGGGCGGAGACCCAGTACTTC CASSRVSGAETQYF
TRBJ1-5 13 few TRBV7-2 NA TGTGCCAGCAGCTCCGATAGCAATCAGCCCCAGCATTTT CASSSDSNQPQHF
TRBJ1-3 16 NA TRBV6-1 TRBD1 TGTGCCAGCAGTGAAGCAGGGGGCGCATGGGGAAACACCATATATTTT CASSEAGGAWGNTIYF
TRBJ1-2 14 NA TRBV29-1 NA TGCAGCATACACTCCCAACCCGGGGGGATCGGCTACACCTTC CSIHSQPGGIGYTF